The 28 T cell receptor beta chains reported below all come from one sample, sequenced in a study of T cell changes during pregnancy in multiple sclerosis. Here immunoSEQ multiplex PCR was the method, and the copy in TCRdb shows in-frame clones only, minus some. The sample has 100,000 or so clones, about 93% seen once. The input for sequencing was peripheral blood, taken in the first trimester of pregnancy. These receptors were taken from a female donor with multiple sclerosis, enrolled in a pregnancy study.

The chain employs TRBV5-4 and TRBJ1-6; 9 bases are shared with TRBD1. J was trimmed by 8 bases and V by 4 bases; bases with no gene match: 7. Germline lookup yields CDR1 SGHNT and CDR2 YYREEE (reference sequence). The CDR3 spans 15 residues. The CDR3, as DNA: TGTGCCAGCAGCCGTGGGACAGGGCGGGATTCACCCCTCCACTTT. Residues: CASSRGTGRDSPLHF.

The chain links TRBV16 to TRBJ2-7, with D possibly being TRBD1 (5 bases). The CDR3 is 15 residues long. Trimming pared 4 bases from V and 5 bases from J, leaving 18 bases between. The germline gives CDR1 KGHSY, CDR2 FQNENV. For the CDR3, the DNA is TGTGCCAGCAGCCCCCCCGGGCAGGGATTCGACGAGCAGTACTTC. The encoded protein is CASSPPGQGFDEQYF.

This clone was seen just once. The gene calls are TRBV2 and TRBJ2-3; no reliable D call. Trimming stripped 4 bases from V and 1 base from J, with 9 bases between. The CDR3 length is 14 residues. Germline V CDR1 and CDR2: SNHLY, FYNNEI. The CDR3 loop is CASSGLEGTDTQYF. In DNA, the CDR3 is TGTGCCAGCAGTGGGCTTGAGGGCACAGATACGCAGTATTTT. Combining the CDR3 with reference TRBV2 and TRBJ2-3 gives the whole variable domain EPEVTQTPSHQVTQMGQEVILRCVPISNHLYFYWYRQILGQKVEFLVSFYNNEISEKSEIFDDQFSVERPDGSNFTLKIRSTKLEDSAMYFCASSGLEGTDTQYFGPGTRLTVL.

The chain couples TRBV5-4 to TRBJ1-1, with D perhaps TRBD1 (6 bases). Trimming stripped 1 base from V and 4 bases from J, with 20 bases between. The CDR3 loop spans 17 amino acids. Looked up from germline, CDR1 is SGHNT and CDR2 is YYREEE (reference sequence). The CDR3 is CASSLSGGVFRITEAFF. In nucleotides, the CDR3 is TGTGCCAGCAGCTTGAGCGGGGGCGTTTTCCGAATCACTGAAGCTTTCTTT.

The chain links TRBV4-1 to TRBJ1-1; D unclear. Germline V CDR1 and CDR2: MGHRA, YSYEKL. V dropped 4 bases and J dropped 0 bases, with 18 bases sitting between them. This CDR3 is built from 17 residues. CDR3 coding DNA: TGCGCCAGCAGCCGAACCCCCGGAGGAAGGATGAACACTGAAGCTTTCTTT. This codes for CASSRTPGGRMNTEAFF.

The rearrangement joins TRBV6-1 to TRBJ1-5, with TRBD1 as a possible D gene (5 bases). In germline, CDR1 is MNHNS, CDR2 SASEGT. The CDR3 extends over 16 amino acids. V lost 0 bases and J lost 1, with 10 bases in between. CDR3 nucleotide sequence: TGTGCCAGCAGTGAAGCAACGGGGGGGAGCAATCAGCCCCAGCATTTT. Its translation: CASSEATGGSNQPQHF.

The chain employs TRBV6-6 and TRBJ2-3; no firm D call. The germline V gene has CDR1 MNHNY and CDR2 SVGAGI (reference sequence). CDR3 size: 14 residues. The V gene lost 2 bases and the J gene lost 2 bases, with 8 bases spanning the gap. CDR3 nucleotide sequence: TGTGCCAGCAGTTACCCCCCGTACACAGATACGCAGTATTTT. It translates to CASSYPPYTDTQYF.

This rearrangement joins TRBV7-8 to TRBJ1-1, with D tentatively TRBD1 (6 bases). The CDR3 length is 16 residues. Trimming cost V 5 bases and J 0 bases, with 16 bases left between them. Germline-derived CDR1 and CDR2 are SGHVS and FQNEAQ. The CDR3 spells CASSLYRVRMNTEAFF. DNA for the CDR3: TGTGCCAGCAGCCTGTACAGGGTGAGAATGAACACTGAAGCTTTCTTT.

J is TRBJ2-5 and V is TRBV9; 14 bases match TRBD2. The V segment lost 4 bases and the J segment 4 bases; nucleotides outside the gene matches: 6. The CDR3 loop spans 16 amino acids. The V gene's germline CDR1 is SGDLS and CDR2 YYNGEE. This CDR3 reads CASSFGLAGGGETQYF. The DNA for the CDR3 is TGTGCCAGCAGCTTTGGACTAGCGGGGGGAGGAGAGACCCAGTACTTC.

As DNA, the CDR3 is TGTGCCAGTAGCTCCGGGACAGGGGGCACAGATACGCAGTATTTT. Translated, it gives CASSSGTGGTDTQYF. The genes are TRBV19 and TRBJ2-3, with TRBD1 matching 10 bases. CDR3 length: 15 residues. Trimming cost V 6 bases and J 1 base; bases outside gene matches: 4. Germline V gives CDR1 LNHDA, CDR2 SQIVND (reference sequence).

V gene TRBV21-1 combines with J gene TRBJ1-5. TRBV21-1 is classified as a pseudogene. The CDR3 runs to 16 residues. The CDR3 reads CASMYPEARLAQPQHF. CDR3 nucleotide sequence: TGTGCCAGTATGTACCCCGAGGCGCGGTTGGCACAGCCCCAGCATTTT.

The chain's CDR3 is CASSLLGGWENIQYF. The CDR3 nucleotides read TGTGCCAGCAGCTTGTTAGGGGGCTGGGAAAACATTCAGTACTTC. The V call is TRBV5-6, the J call TRBJ2-4; 7 positions agree with TRBD1. Trimming at V came to 1 base and at J to 5 bases, leaving 6 bases not matched to a gene. The germline gives CDR1 SGHDT, CDR2 YYEEEE. The CDR3 contains 15 residues.

V is TRBV6-1 and J is TRBJ1-5; possible D gene TRBD1, 5 bases. This CDR3 region has 15 residues. Germline loops: CDR1 MNHNS, CDR2 SASEGT. Trimming left V 2 bases short and J 4 bases short, with 12 bases between. This CDR3 is CASSESTVGNQPQHF. Here the CDR3 DNA reads TGTGCCAGCAGTGAATCGACAGTAGGTAATCAGCCCCAGCATTTT.

This sequence joins TRBV4-1 and TRBJ2-7; TRBD2 is a possible D gene (6 bases). Germline CDR1 MGHRA, CDR2 YSYEKL. V was cut by 5 bases and J by 4 bases, with 21 bases left in between. The CDR3 runs 16 residues. The CDR3 is CASSFHSPAGTYEQYF. In DNA form, the CDR3 reads TGCGCCAGCAGCTTCCATTCACCAGCGGGTACTTACGAGCAGTACTTC.

This rearrangement joins TRBV7-3 to TRBJ1-4; D unresolved. This CDR3 has 13 amino acids. V was shortened by 0 bases and J by 8 bases, with 7 bases between the two germline ends. Germline V gene sequence: CDR1 SGHTA, CDR2 FQGTGA. The CDR3 loop is CASSLTHLEKLFF. The CDR3 nucleotides are TGTGCCAGCAGCTTAACCCACTTAGAAAAACTGTTTTTT.

The V and J genes are TRBV5-1 and TRBJ2-3; D perhaps matches TRBD1 (6 bases). V was clipped by 1 base and J by 2 bases, with 8 bases between them. CDR1 is SGHRS, CDR2 YFSETQ, per germline. The CDR3 has 14 amino acids. In nucleotides, the CDR3 is TGCGCCAGCAGCTTGAGGACAGACACAGATACGCAGTATTTT. Translation gives CASSLRTDTDTQYF.

The CDR3 spells CASSQFRGNTEAFF. The DNA of the CDR3 is TGTGCCAGCAGCCAATTCAGGGGGAACACTGAAGCTTTCTTT. J is TRBJ1-1 and V is TRBV16, with D perhaps matching TRBD1 (6 bases). This CDR3 region has 14 residues. Germline CDR1 is KGHSY and CDR2 is FQNENV. Trimming left V 1 base short and J 1 base short, with 7 bases between.

The V call is TRBV7-9, the J call TRBJ2-7; 7 bases line up with TRBD1. V shed 1 base, J shed 2 bases, and the junction held 5 bases outside the gene matches. The CDR3 has 15 residues. The germline V gene encodes CDR1 SEHNR and CDR2 FQNEAQ (reference sequence). In DNA, the CDR3 is TGTGCCAGCAGCTTAGAAGACAGGGCCCCCTACGAGCAGTACTTC. It yields the protein CASSLEDRAPYEQYF.

The chain recombines TRBV11-2 with TRBJ2-3, with D perhaps TRBD2 (6 bases). CDR3 length: 18 residues. The V gene lost 1 base and the J gene lost 1 base, with 18 bases spanning the gap. CDR1 SGHAT and CDR2 FQNNGV come from the germline V gene. CDR3 DNA: TGTGCCAGCAGCTTAGGTCGTCTAGCGCCTTTTGGCACAGATACGCAGTATTTT. Encoded protein: CASSLGRLAPFGTDTQYF.

The chain recombines TRBV6-1 with TRBJ1-5; 8 bases are a match to TRBD1. The trim removed 6 bases at V and 9 bases at J, leaving 10 bases unmatched. There are 14 residues in the CDR3. Per germline, CDR1 MNHNS and CDR2 SASEGT. The CDR3 DNA follows: TGTGCCAGCAGAAACACAGGGGGGGTATCGCCCCAGCATTTT. It yields the protein CASRNTGGVSPQHF.

This clone was detected only once. The CDR3 region is CASTASGVYNEQFF. The CDR3 DNA sequence: TGTGCCAGTACAGCTAGCGGGGTCTACAATGAGCAGTTCTTC. This chain joins TRBV19 and TRBJ2-1; 9 bases are a match to TRBD2. The CDR3 totals 14 residues. Germline trimming cut 7 bases from V and 3 bases from J; bases unmatched to any gene: 4. Germline V gene data show CDR1 as LNHDA and CDR2 as SQIVND (reference sequence).

The V call is TRBV5-1, the J call TRBJ1-2, with a tentative D call TRBD1 (6 bases). The CDR3 covers 18 residues. Trimming removed 1 base from V and 2 bases from J, with 21 bases in between. From germline, CDR1 is SGHRS and CDR2 YFSETQ. The CDR3 DNA is TGCGCCAGCAGCTTGTCGGCAGGAGACAGGTTCGCGAACTATGGCTACACCTTC. Protein product: CASSLSAGDRFANYGYTF.

The rearrangement joins TRBV7-9 to TRBJ1-2, with 9 bases identical to TRBD1. CDR1 and CDR2 (germline): SEHNR, FQNEAQ (reference sequence). V trimming: 5 bases; J trimming: 5 bases; junction bases outside the gene matches: 12. This CDR3 region has 16 residues. As DNA, the CDR3 is TGTGCCAGCAGCCCCCTAGGACCCGGGACAGGGTATGGCTACACCTTC. It translates to CASSPLGPGTGYGYTF.

V gene TRBV5-1 combines with J gene TRBJ1-3; 11 bases match TRBD1. Germline CDR1 SGHRS, CDR2 YFSETQ. After removal of 4 bases from V and 8 bases from J, the junction contained 8 bases not matched to a gene. This CDR3 is built from 15 residues. CDR3 nucleotides: TGCGCCAGCAGCCCCGGGACAGGGGGTTGGCACACCATATATTTT. Encoded protein: CASSPGTGGWHTIYF.

This clone appeared a single time. This chain joins TRBV2 and TRBJ1-1; weak D call: TRBD1 (6 bases). The length of the CDR3 is 13 residues. Germline V gene lookup returns CDR1 SNHLY and CDR2 FYNNEI. The V gene lost 3 bases and the J gene lost 3 bases, with 8 bases spanning the gap. The CDR3 DNA reads as TGTGCCAGCAGTGACCAGGGGCACACTGAAGCTTTCTTT. Its translation: CASSDQGHTEAFF.

This sequence joins TRBV11-2 and TRBJ2-5; D uncertain. Looked up from germline, CDR1 is SGHAT and CDR2 is FQNNGV. CDR3 length: 11 amino acids. The V gene lost 6 bases and the J gene lost 2 bases, with 4 bases spanning the gap. The DNA for the CDR3 is TGTGCCAGCAGTTCACAAGAGACCCAGTACTTC. Amino acids: CASSSQETQYF.

This sequence joins TRBV6-5 and TRBJ1-1, with TRBD1 matching over 7 bases. In germline, CDR1 is MNHEY, CDR2 SVGAGI. Unmatched junction bases numbered 2, after V lost 4 bases and J lost 0 bases. The CDR3 contains 14 residues. CDR3 DNA sequence: TGTGCCAGCAGTTTCGGGACAGTGAACACTGAAGCTTTCTTT. This sequence encodes CASSFGTVNTEAFF.

The rearrangement uses TRBV15 and TRBJ2-3, with TRBD2 identical over 8 bases. This CDR3 is 16 amino acids long. Germline assignment: CDR1 LNHNV and CDR2 YYDKDF (reference sequence). V lost 4 bases to trimming and J lost 0 bases; unmatched junction nucleotides: 6. CDR3 amino acids: CATSILAGRSTDTQYF. The CDR3 region has the DNA TGTGCCACCAGCATTTTAGCGGGGAGAAGCACAGATACGCAGTATTTT.